Below, 30 T cell receptor beta chains from the same sample are listed, as sequenced in a study of response to subunit inactivated influenza vaccine. TCRdb used MiXCR to reprocess the RT-PCR reads, holding one entry per CDR3 protein. This table holds 400,000 to 650,000 distinct CDR3 sequences, approximately 7.8% found once. The sample here was PBMCs from blood, taken around 25 months after vaccination. The receptors originated from a man between 50 and 69 years old who received an inactivated influenza vaccine.

The gene calls are TRBV20-1 and TRBJ2-7; tentatively, D is TRBD1 (6 bases). Trimming took off 5 bases at V and 2 bases at J, with 13 bases between the two ends. CDR3 length: 13 residues. CDR1 and CDR2 (germline): DFQATT, SNEGSKA (reference sequence). This chain's CDR3 is CSAQTGDTYEQYF. The CDR3 coding sequence is TGCAGTGCTCAGACAGGTGATACCTACGAGCAGTACTTC.

At least ten counts were recorded for this clonotype. This chain joins TRBV12-3 or TRBV12-4 and TRBJ2-7; 7 nucleotides line up with TRBD2. Losses at the gene ends were 3 bases for V and 0 bases for J; bases not matched to a gene: 2. This CDR3 spans 14 amino acids. CDR3 amino acids: CASSFGGDSYEQYF. The CDR3 nucleotides are TGTGCCAGCAGTTTTGGGGGGGACTCCTACGAGCAGTACTTC.

On this clonotype itself: This may come from a read error, since a much larger clone is one base off. The J gene is TRBJ2-3, the V gene TRBV5-6, with D possibly matching TRBD2 (5 bases). CDR1 is SGHDT, CDR2 YYEEEE, per germline. This CDR3 spans 15 amino acids. Trimming left V 1 base short and J 5 bases short, with 14 bases between. The CDR3 DNA is TGTGCCAGCAGCTTGCTAGCAGTCGGCATAGATACGCAGTATTTT. Its translation: CASSLLAVGIDTQYF.

This clonotype was found a few times. This chain links TRBV28 with TRBJ2-1; 12 nucleotides match TRBD2. The ends lost 10 bases at V and 10 bases at J; junction bases unmatched: 8. The germline V gene has CDR1 MDHEN and CDR2 SYDVKM. The CDR3 has 13 residues. The CDR3, as DNA: TGTGCCACGAGACTAGCGGGAGTAGGGGAGCAGTTCTTC. This codes for CATRLAGVGEQFF.

The chain links TRBV30 to TRBJ2-2; tentative D call: TRBD2 (6 bases). V gave up 2 bases and J gave up 5 bases, with 18 bases separating them. This CDR3 comprises 16 residues. Germline CDR1 reads GTSNPN; CDR2 reads SVGIG (reference sequence). CDR3 in amino acids: CAWSQGGPGVTGELFF. In DNA form, the CDR3 reads TGTGCCTGGAGTCAGGGCGGGCCGGGGGTTACCGGGGAGCTGTTTTTT.

In this sample, this clonotype turned up a few times. V gene TRBV28 combines with J gene TRBJ1-6, with D unresolved. V lost 5 bases, J lost 0 bases, and 8 bases lay in between. The germline V gene has CDR1 MDHEN and CDR2 SYDVKM. The CDR3 sequence is 15 residues long. The CDR3 region has the DNA TGTGCCAGCAGTCCACAGTTCTCCTATAATTCACCCCTCCACTTT. It codes for CASSPQFSYNSPLHF. The whole variable domain, remainder taken from reference TRBV28 and TRBJ1-6, is DVKVTQSSRYLVKRTGEKVFLECVQDMDHENMFWYRQDPGLGLRLIYFSYDVKMKEKGDIPEGYSVSREKKERFSLILESASTNQTSMYLCASSPQFSYNSPLHFGNGTRLTVT.

This clonotype was found a few times. This sequence joins TRBV3-1 and TRBJ2-7, with a tentative D call TRBD2 (6 bases). Trimming removed 2 bases from V and 4 bases from J, with 9 bases in between. The CDR3 is made up of 13 amino acids. Germline CDR1 LGHDT, CDR2 YNNKEL (reference sequence). CDR3 sequence (DNA): TGTGCCAGCAGCCAATCGGGACTTTACGAGCAGTACTTC. Its protein is CASSQSGLYEQYF.

The chain recombines TRBV15 with TRBJ2-2; D is unresolved. V lost 0 bases, J lost 8 bases, and 4 bases lay in between. This CDR3 is built from 12 residues. Germline loops: CDR1 LNHNV, CDR2 YYDKDF (reference sequence). CDR3 in DNA: TGTGCCACCAGCAGAGAGTTGGGGGAGCTGTTTTTT. This encodes CATSRELGELFF.

There are many counts of this clonotype. The rearrangement joins TRBV7-9 to TRBJ1-3, with D possibly being TRBD1 (5 bases). The CDR3 has 15 amino acids. The germline V and J ends were trimmed by 5 bases and 0 bases, with 11 bases remaining between them. CDR1 and CDR2 (germline): SEHNR, FQNEAQ (reference sequence). CDR3 coding DNA: TGTGCCAGCAGCCCCCAGGGTAGCTCTGGAAACACCATATATTTT. Residues: CASSPQGSSGNTIYF.

The chain uses TRBV5-1 and TRBJ1-5; possible D gene TRBD1, 5 bases. This CDR3 comprises 15 residues. CDR1 SGHRS and CDR2 YFSETQ come from the germline V gene. Trimming took off 1 base at V and 5 bases at J, with 13 bases between the two ends. This chain's CDR3 is CASSLFPGRDQPQHF. DNA of the CDR3: TGCGCCAGCAGCTTGTTCCCGGGGCGGGATCAGCCCCAGCATTTT.

The chain recombines TRBV7-2 with TRBJ2-3; TRBD1 might be the D (5 bases). CDR3 length equals 15 residues. CDR1 SGHTA and CDR2 FQGNSA come from the germline V gene. Trimming removed 5 bases from V and 2 bases from J, with 14 bases in between. For the CDR3, the DNA is TGTGCCAGCAGCCTCGCAGGGATGCACACAGATACGCAGTATTTT. This gives the protein CASSLAGMHTDTQYF.

This clonotype was detected ten times or more. V is TRBV3-1 and J is TRBJ2-2; D unresolved. This CDR3 is built from 13 residues. CDR1 and CDR2 from the germline V gene are LGHDT and YNNKEL (reference sequence). Trimming stripped 3 bases from V and 1 base from J, with 3 bases between. The CDR3 is CASSHRNTGELFF. CDR3 nucleotide sequence: TGTGCCAGCAGCCACAGGAACACCGGGGAGCTGTTTTTT.

This clonotype was found a few times. V usage is TRBV2 and J usage is TRBJ2-5, with TRBD2 identical over 11 bases. In germline, CDR1 is SNHLY, CDR2 FYNNEI. The CDR3 extends over 15 amino acids. V trimming: 4 bases; J trimming: 2 bases; junction bases outside the gene matches: 3. The CDR3 spells CASSAVAGGQETQYF. The CDR3 DNA is TGTGCCAGCAGTGCCGTAGCGGGGGGGCAAGAGACCCAGTACTTC.

This clonotype has at least ten counts. The J gene is TRBJ2-7, the V gene TRBV21-1; the table's D call of TRBD1 was not tested on the DNA. TRBV21-1 corresponds to a pseudogene. This CDR3 has 16 residues. DNA of the CDR3: TGTGCCAGCAGCACCCCGATTCACAGGGACACCTACGAGCAGTACTTC. Translation gives CASSTPIHRDTYEQYF.

The V call is TRBV5-6, the J call TRBJ1-2; D may be TRBD1 (5 bases). Trimming left V 1 base short and J 5 bases short, with 12 bases between. CDR1 and CDR2 (germline): SGHDT, YYEEEE. The CDR3 is 14 amino acids. CDR3 DNA sequence: TGTGCCAGCAGCTTGCCGGGGACGGATTATGGCTACACCTTC. This translates into CASSLPGTDYGYTF.

This chain links TRBV7-9 with TRBJ2-3; tentatively, D is TRBD2 (6 bases). Germline V lookup: CDR1 SEHNR, CDR2 FQNEAQ (reference sequence). V was trimmed by 1 base and J by 11 bases, leaving 16 bases between them. The CDR3 sequence is 14 residues long. Here the CDR3 DNA reads TGTGCCAGCAGCTTAGATGGGGCCTTCGGGAGGCAGTATTTT. Translating gives CASSLDGAFGRQYF.

The V and J genes are TRBV6-5 and TRBJ2-1; 11 nucleotides align to TRBD1. The CDR3 has 14 amino acids. Germline CDR1 and CDR2: MNHEY and SVGAGI. V shed 4 bases, J shed 8 bases, and the junction held 4 bases outside the gene matches. The chain's CDR3 is CASSWTGGIYEQFF. CDR3 DNA: TGTGCCAGCAGTTGGACAGGGGGCATCTATGAGCAGTTCTTC.

This clonotype was counted ten times or more. The V call is TRBV11-2, the J call TRBJ2-3; 10 bases agree with TRBD2. The CDR3 runs to 16 residues. Germline V gene data show CDR1 as SGHAT and CDR2 as FQNNGV. The trim removed 5 bases at V and 0 bases at J, leaving 5 bases unmatched. Here the CDR3 DNA reads TGTGCCAGCAGCCCAGGGACTAGCGTTAGCACAGATACGCAGTATTTT. Translation: CASSPGTSVSTDTQYF. Combining the CDR3 with reference TRBV11-2 and TRBJ2-3 gives the whole variable domain EAGVAQSPRYKIIEKRQSVAFWCNPISGHATLYWYQQILGQGPKLLIQFQNNGVVDDSQLPKDRFSAERLKGVDSTLKIQPAKLEDSAVYLCASSPGTSVSTDTQYFGPGTRLTVL.

The chain is built from TRBV6-1 and TRBJ2-7, with 11 bases identical to TRBD1. Germline V gene lookup returns CDR1 MNHNS and CDR2 SASEGT. The CDR3 is 14 residues long. The J segment lost 6 bases and the V segment lost 6 bases, leaving 7 bases of the junction unmatched. DNA for the CDR3: TGTGCCAGCAGCCGGACAGGGGGCTTTGGCGAGCAGTACTTC. It is translated as CASSRTGGFGEQYF.

The J gene is TRBJ2-1, the V gene TRBV6-2 or TRBV6-3; possibly TRBD2 for D (5 bases). The V gene's germline CDR1 is MNHEY and CDR2 SVGEGT. The germline V and J ends were trimmed by 6 bases and 0 bases, with 18 bases remaining between them. The CDR3 covers 17 residues. The CDR3 DNA follows: TGTGCCAGCAGCAGTTACTTTCCCACTAGCTCCTACAATGAGCAGTTCTTC. This gives the protein CASSSYFPTSSYNEQFF.

This clonotype appeared many times. This chain links TRBV2 with TRBJ2-3; 9 bases are shared with TRBD1. The V gene's germline CDR1 is SNHLY and CDR2 FYNNEI. V was pared by 6 bases and J by 5 bases, with 6 bases of the junction left unmatched. This CDR3 has 14 residues. CDR3 amino acids: CASSRGQGRDTQYF. In nucleotides, the CDR3 is TGTGCCAGCAGCCGAGGACAGGGGCGAGATACGCAGTATTTT.

This chain uses TRBV7-2 with TRBJ2-2; perhaps TRBD1 as D (5 bases). The CDR3 is made up of 15 amino acids. Looked up from germline, CDR1 is SGHTA and CDR2 is FQGNSA. V gave up 5 bases and J gave up 4 bases, with 14 bases separating them. The CDR3 DNA reads as TGTGCCAGCAGCCCCTCAGGGTGGATCACCGGGGAGCTGTTTTTT. Its translation: CASSPSGWITGELFF. Full variable domain (remainder filled in from reference TRBV7-2 and TRBJ2-2): GAGVSQSPSNKVTEKGKDVELRCDPISGHTALYWYRQSLGQGLEFLIYFQGNSAPDKSGLPSDRFSAERTGGSVSTLTIQRTQQEDSAVYLCASSPSGWITGELFFGEGSRLTVL.

CDR3: CASSSAGESNEQFF. CDR3 sequence (DNA): TGTGCCAGCAGTTCTGCGGGAGAATCGAATGAGCAGTTCTTC. The V and J genes are TRBV12-3 or TRBV12-4 and TRBJ2-1; 7 positions match TRBD2. The V and J ends lost 4 bases and 7 bases, in that order; junction bases with no gene match: 7. There are 14 residues in the CDR3.

This chain connects TRBV4-2 to TRBJ2-3; TRBD2 agrees at 7 bases. J gave up 5 bases and V 0 bases, and 5 bases lay outside the gene matches. The CDR3 covers 15 residues. Germline V gives CDR1 LGHNA, CDR2 YNFKEQ. CDR3 DNA: TGTGCCAGCAGCCAAGATATCGCGGGGGAAGATACGCAGTATTTT. Protein: CASSQDIAGEDTQYF.

The chain couples TRBV7-9 to TRBJ2-5; 8 nucleotides line up with TRBD2. The germline CDR1 and CDR2 sequences are SEHNR and FQNEAQ (reference sequence). With V trimmed by 5 bases and J by 2 bases, 7 bases remained unmatched. CDR3 length: 15 amino acids. The CDR3 is CASSGSGGPQETQYF. CDR3 DNA sequence: TGTGCCAGCAGCGGGTCGGGGGGGCCTCAAGAGACCCAGTACTTC.

This clonotype was observed a handful of times. The chain recombines TRBV24-1 with TRBJ2-5; D tentatively reads TRBD1 or TRBD2 (5 bases each). V was pared by 9 bases and J by 1 base, with 14 bases between. From germline, CDR1 is KGHDR and CDR2 SFDVKD. CDR3 length equals 14 residues. This CDR3 reads CATGGDEFQETQYF. The CDR3 bases are TGTGCCACCGGGGGAGACGAATTCCAAGAGACCCAGTACTTC.

This chain uses TRBV5-6 with TRBJ2-3; 9 bases align to TRBD2. J gave up 5 bases and V 2 bases, and 9 bases lay outside the gene matches. The CDR3 has 16 amino acids. Germline-derived CDR1 and CDR2 are SGHDT and YYEEEE. The DNA of the CDR3 is TGTGCCAGCAGCTTTCGGAGTAGCGGGGGAAAAGATACGCAGTATTTT. Protein product: CASSFRSSGGKDTQYF.

This clonotype has ten or more counts. This chain links TRBV9 with TRBJ1-6, with D perhaps matching TRBD1 (5 bases). Germline V gene sequence: CDR1 SGDLS, CDR2 YYNGEE. This CDR3 region has 17 residues. V shed 4 bases and J shed 3 bases, with 17 bases lying between them. This CDR3 reads CASSSGTPGGYNSPLHF. The CDR3 region has the DNA TGTGCCAGCAGCTCCGGGACCCCGGGAGGCTATAATTCACCCCTCCACTTT. The variable domain in full, completed from reference TRBV9 and TRBJ1-6, reads DSGVTQTPKHLITATGQRVTLRCSPRSGDLSVYWYQQSLDQGLQFLIQYYNGEERAKGNILERFSAQQFPDLHSELNLSSLELGDSALYFCASSSGTPGGYNSPLHFGNGTRLTVT.

The CDR3 region has the DNA TGTGCCATCGGGACAGACTTCTCTGGAAACACCATATATTTT. Amino acid sequence: CAIGTDFSGNTIYF. This chain connects TRBV10-3 to TRBJ1-3; the match to TRBD1 covers 7 bases. Trimming took 8 bases from V and 0 from J; bases not matched to a gene: 4. This CDR3 has 14 amino acids. Germline V lookup: CDR1 ENHRY, CDR2 SYGVKD.

This clonotype was counted a few times. The V call is TRBV9, the J call TRBJ2-1; 9 bases align to TRBD2. The V gene's germline CDR1 is SGDLS and CDR2 YYNGEE. V was pared by 0 bases and J by 8 bases, with 3 bases of the junction left unmatched. This CDR3 contains 14 residues. The CDR3 DNA follows: TGTGCCAGCAGCGTAGGCGGGGGGGCCCATGAGCAGTTCTTC. Translation: CASSVGGGAHEQFF.